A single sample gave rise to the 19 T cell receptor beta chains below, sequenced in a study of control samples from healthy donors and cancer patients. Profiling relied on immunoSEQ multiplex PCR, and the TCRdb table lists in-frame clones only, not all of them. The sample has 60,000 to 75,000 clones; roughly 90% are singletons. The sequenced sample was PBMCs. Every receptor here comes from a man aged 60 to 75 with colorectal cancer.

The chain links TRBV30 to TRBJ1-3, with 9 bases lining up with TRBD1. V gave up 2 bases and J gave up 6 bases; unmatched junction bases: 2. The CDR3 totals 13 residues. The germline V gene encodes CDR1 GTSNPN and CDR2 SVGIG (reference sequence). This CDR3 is CAWSRTGENTIYF. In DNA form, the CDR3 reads TGTGCCTGGAGTCGGACAGGGGAAAACACCATATATTTT.

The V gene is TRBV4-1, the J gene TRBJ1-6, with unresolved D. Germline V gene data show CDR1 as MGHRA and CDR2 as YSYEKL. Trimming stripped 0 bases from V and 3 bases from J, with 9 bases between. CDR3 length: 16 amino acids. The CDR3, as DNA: TGCGCCAGCAGCCAAGAAGCCTCGGTCTATAATTCACCCCTCCACTTT. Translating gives CASSQEASVYNSPLHF.

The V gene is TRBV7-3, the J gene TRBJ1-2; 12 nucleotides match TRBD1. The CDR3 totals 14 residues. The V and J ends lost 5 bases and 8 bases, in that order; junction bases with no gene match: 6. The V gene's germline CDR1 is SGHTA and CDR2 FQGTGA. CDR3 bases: TGTGCCAGCAGCCCCTCGGGACAGGGGGCGGGCTACACCTTC. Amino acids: CASSPSGQGAGYTF.

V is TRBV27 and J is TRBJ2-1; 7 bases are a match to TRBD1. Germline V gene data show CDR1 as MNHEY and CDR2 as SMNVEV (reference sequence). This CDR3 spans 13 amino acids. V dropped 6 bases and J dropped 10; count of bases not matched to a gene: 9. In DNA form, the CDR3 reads TGTGCCAGCAGCAAGACAGGGCATCGGGAGCAGTTCTTC. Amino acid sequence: CASSKTGHREQFF.

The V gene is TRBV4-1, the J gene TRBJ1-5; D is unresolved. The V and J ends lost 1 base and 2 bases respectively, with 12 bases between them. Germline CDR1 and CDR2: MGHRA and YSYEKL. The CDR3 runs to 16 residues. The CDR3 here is CASSQVLTKGNQPQHF. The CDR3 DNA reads TGCGCCAGCAGCCAAGTTCTTACCAAGGGCAATCAGCCCCAGCATTTT.

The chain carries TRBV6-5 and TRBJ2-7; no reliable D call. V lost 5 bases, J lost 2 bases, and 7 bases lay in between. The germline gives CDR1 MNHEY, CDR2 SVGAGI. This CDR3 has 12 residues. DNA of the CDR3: TGTGCCAGCAGTAAACCTGCCTACGAGCAGTACTTC. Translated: CASSKPAYEQYF.

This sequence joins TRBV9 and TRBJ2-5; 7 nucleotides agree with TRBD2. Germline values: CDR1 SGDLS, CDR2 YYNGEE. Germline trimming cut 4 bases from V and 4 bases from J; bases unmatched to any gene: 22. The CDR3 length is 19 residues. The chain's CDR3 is CASSPRLSTPGGRGETQYF. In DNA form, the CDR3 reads TGTGCCAGCAGCCCTCGGTTGTCAACCCCGGGGGGTCGGGGAGAGACCCAGTACTTC. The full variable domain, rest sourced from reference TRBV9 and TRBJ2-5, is DSGVTQTPKHLITATGQRVTLRCSPRSGDLSVYWYQQSLDQGLQFLIQYYNGEERAKGNILERFSAQQFPDLHSELNLSSLELGDSALYFCASSPRLSTPGGRGETQYFGPGTRLLVL.

The CDR3 sequence: CASSPSGDAFYEQYF. In nucleotides, the CDR3 is TGTGCCAGCAGCCCTAGCGGGGATGCCTTCTACGAGCAGTACTTC. The chain couples TRBV28 to TRBJ2-7, with 9 bases that match TRBD2. V was clipped by 6 bases and J by 3 bases; unmatched bases: 9. The length of the CDR3 is 15 residues. Germline CDR1 MDHEN, CDR2 SYDVKM.

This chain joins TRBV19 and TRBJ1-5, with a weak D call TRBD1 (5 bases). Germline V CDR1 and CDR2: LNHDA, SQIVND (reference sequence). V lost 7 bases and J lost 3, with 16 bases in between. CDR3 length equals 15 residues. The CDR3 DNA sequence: TGTGCCAGTACTCCATCAGGGAACCCCAATCAGCCCCAGCATTTT. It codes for CASTPSGNPNQPQHF.

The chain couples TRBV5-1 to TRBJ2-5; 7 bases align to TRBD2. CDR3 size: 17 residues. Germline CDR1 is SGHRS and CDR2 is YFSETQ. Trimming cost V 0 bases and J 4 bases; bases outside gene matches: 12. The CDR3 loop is CASSLGIGRTSRETQYF. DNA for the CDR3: TGCGCCAGCAGCTTGGGTATCGGACGGACTAGTCGAGAGACCCAGTACTTC.

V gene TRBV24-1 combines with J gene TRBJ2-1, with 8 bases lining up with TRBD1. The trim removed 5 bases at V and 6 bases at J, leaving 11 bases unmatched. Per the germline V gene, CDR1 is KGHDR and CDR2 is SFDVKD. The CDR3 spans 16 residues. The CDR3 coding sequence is TGTGCCACCAGTGTTAAGGGCAGGGGGCTAGTCAATGAGCAGTTCTTC. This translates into CATSVKGRGLVNEQFF.

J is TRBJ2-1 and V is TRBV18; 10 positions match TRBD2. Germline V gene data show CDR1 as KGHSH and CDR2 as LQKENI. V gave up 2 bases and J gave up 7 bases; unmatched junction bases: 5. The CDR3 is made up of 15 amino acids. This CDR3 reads CASSPMSSGGNEQFF. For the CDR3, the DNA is TGTGCCAGCTCACCAATGTCTAGCGGGGGAAATGAGCAGTTCTTC.

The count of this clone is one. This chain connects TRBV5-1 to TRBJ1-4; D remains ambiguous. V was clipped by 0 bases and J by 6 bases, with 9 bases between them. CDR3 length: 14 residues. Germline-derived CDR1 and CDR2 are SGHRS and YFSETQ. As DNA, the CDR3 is TGCGCCAGCAGCTTGGCCCCCCTGGATGAAAAACTGTTTTTT. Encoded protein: CASSLAPLDEKLFF.

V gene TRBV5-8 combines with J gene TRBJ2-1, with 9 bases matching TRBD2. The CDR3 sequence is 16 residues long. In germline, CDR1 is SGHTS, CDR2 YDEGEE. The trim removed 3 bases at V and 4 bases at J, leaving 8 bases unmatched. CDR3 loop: CASSSPGTSLYNEQFF. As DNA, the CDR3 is TGTGCCAGCAGCTCTCCCGGGACTAGCCTATACAATGAGCAGTTCTTC.

In nucleotides, the CDR3 is TGTGCCAGCACCCCGGGGACCTACAATGAGCAGTTCTTC. This codes for CASTPGTYNEQFF. This chain links TRBV7-9 with TRBJ2-1; TRBD2 is a possible D gene (5 bases). Trimming took off 7 bases at V and 2 bases at J, with 9 bases between the two ends. The CDR3 is 13 amino acids. Per germline, CDR1 SEHNR and CDR2 FQNEAQ (reference sequence).

CDR3 in amino acids: CASSLSGIGELFF. CDR3 nucleotide sequence: TGTGCCAGCAGCCTATCGGGAATCGGGGAGCTGTTTTTT. V and J are TRBV7-3 and TRBJ2-2; D is possibly TRBD2 (5 bases). This CDR3 contains 13 residues. Between the trimmed V and J ends, which lost 5 bases and 7 bases, there was a span of 11 bases. Germline assignment: CDR1 SGHTA and CDR2 FQGTGA.

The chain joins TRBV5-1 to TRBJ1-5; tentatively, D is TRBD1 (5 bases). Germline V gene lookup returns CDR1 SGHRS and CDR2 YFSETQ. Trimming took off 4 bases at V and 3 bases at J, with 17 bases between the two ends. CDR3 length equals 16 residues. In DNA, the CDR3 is TGCGCCAGCAGCAGGGGCGGGAGTGAGTCCAATCAGCCCCAGCATTTT. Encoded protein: CASSRGGSESNQPQHF.

The CDR3 region is CASSYSGDRGYGYTF. The CDR3 nucleotides are TGTGCCAGCAGTTACTCGGGGGACAGGGGCTATGGCTACACCTTC. V and J are TRBV6-5 and TRBJ1-2, with 10 positions matching TRBD1. Germline loops: CDR1 MNHEY, CDR2 SVGAGI. This CDR3 region has 15 residues. The V gene end was trimmed by 0 bases and the J gene end by 4 bases; junction bases not matched to a gene: 2.

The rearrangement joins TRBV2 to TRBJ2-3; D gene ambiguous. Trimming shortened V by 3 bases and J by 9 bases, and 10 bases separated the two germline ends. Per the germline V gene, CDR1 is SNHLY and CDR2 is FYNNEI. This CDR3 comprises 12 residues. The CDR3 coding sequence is TGTGCCAGCAGTGAGTTAAAGGGCACGCAGTATTTT. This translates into CASSELKGTQYF. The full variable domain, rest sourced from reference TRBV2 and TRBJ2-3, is EPEVTQTPSHQVTQMGQEVILRCVPISNHLYFYWYRQILGQKVEFLVSFYNNEISEKSEIFDDQFSVERPDGSNFTLKIRSTKLEDSAMYFCASSELKGTQYFGPGTRLTVL.